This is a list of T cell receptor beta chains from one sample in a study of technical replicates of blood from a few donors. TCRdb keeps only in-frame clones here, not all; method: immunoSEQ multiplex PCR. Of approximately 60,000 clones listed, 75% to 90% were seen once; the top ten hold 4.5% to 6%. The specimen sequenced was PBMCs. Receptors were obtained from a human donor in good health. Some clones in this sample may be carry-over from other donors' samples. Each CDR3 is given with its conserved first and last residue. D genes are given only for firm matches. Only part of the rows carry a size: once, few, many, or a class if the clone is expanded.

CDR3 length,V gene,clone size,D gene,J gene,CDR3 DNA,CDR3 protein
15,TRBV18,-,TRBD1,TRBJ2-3,TGTGCCAGCTCACCACCGGGACAGAGCACAGATACGCAGTATTTT,CASSPPGQSTDTQYF
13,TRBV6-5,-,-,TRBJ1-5,TGTGCCAGCAGTTTTCGGGCAGGGCAGCCCCAGCATTTT,CASSFRAGQPQHF
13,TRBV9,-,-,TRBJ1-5,TGTGCCAGCAGCGTAGATCTCAGTCAGCCCCAGCATTTT,CASSVDLSQPQHF
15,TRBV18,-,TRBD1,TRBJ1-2,TGTGCCAGCTCACTCCTGGCGGAGGGGGCGTATGGCTACACCTTC,CASSLLAEGAYGYTF
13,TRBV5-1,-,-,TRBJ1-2,TGCGCCAGCAGCTTGGCAGGGTTGAGCGGCTACACCTTC,CASSLAGLSGYTF
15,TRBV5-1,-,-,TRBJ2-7,TGCGCCAGCACCCCCGTGTTGGACAGAAACTACGAGCAGTACTTC,CASTPVLDRNYEQYF
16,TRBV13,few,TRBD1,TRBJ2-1,TGTGCCAGCAGCCAAAACAGGGGGCCGGAAGACAATGAGCAGTTCTTC,CASSQNRGPEDNEQFF
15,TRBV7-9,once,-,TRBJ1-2,TGTGCTAACACCCAGAGGGCGGCGGATGACTATGGCTACACCTTC,CANTQRAADDYGYTF
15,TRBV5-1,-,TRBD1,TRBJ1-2,TGCGCCAGCAGCCCCCTCCTGGGACAGCTGTATGGCTACACCTTC,CASSPLLGQLYGYTF
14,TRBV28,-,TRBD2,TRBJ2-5,TGTGCCAGCAGTTTCGGCGGGAGGGTAGAGACCCAGTACTTC,CASSFGGRVETQYF
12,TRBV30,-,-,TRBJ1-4,TGTGCCTGGAGTAGTGCGGGTGAAAAACTGTTTTTT,CAWSSAGEKLFF
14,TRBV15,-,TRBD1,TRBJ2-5,TGTGCCACCAGCAGAGGCTGGGACAGAGAGACCCAGTACTTC,CATSRGWDRETQYF
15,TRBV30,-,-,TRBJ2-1,TGTGCCTGGAGCTCCATACGCGGACTTCAGAATGAGCAGTTCTTC,CAWSSIRGLQNEQFF
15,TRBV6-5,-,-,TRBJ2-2,TGTGCCAGCAGTTACGGGCGGGGCTACACCGGGGAGCTGTTTTTT,CASSYGRGYTGELFF